A single sample gave rise to the 26 T cell receptor beta chains below, sequenced in a study of T-cell memory formation after mild COVID-19 (dated by TCRdb to the early 2020s). The library relied on 5' RACE. The instrument was an Illumina NovaSeq 6000. The public reads were quality trimmed at Q25 with fastp and then assembled into clones with MiXCR by TCRdb, keeping productive beta chains. Rows with one shared CDR3 protein collapse into an entry with the most common genes and DNA. Present in this sample are 130,000 to 150,000 distinct CDR3 sequences, around 21% of which were seen just once. Together, the top ten hold over 2% of the sample. The sample comprised PBMCs or a T cell subset sorted from them (not recorded which). The receptors originated from an adult woman who had mild COVID-19 (a few samples of this study predate the infection). The sample titles of this study are shuffled in the database, so cell type and time point are left out; the donor was told from shared clones.

This clonotype was picked up a small number of times. The chain uses TRBV7-6 and TRBJ2-5; 7 bases match TRBD1. CDR3 length equals 14 residues. With 5 bases clipped from V and 1 base from J, the junction kept 4 bases outside the gene matches. Germline CDR1 SGHVS, CDR2 FNYEAQ. CDR3 sequence: CASSPRDSQETQYF. CDR3 nucleotides: TGTGCCAGCAGCCCCAGGGACAGCCAAGAGACCCAGTACTTC.

In its sample, this clonotype was seen a few times. This chain connects TRBV12-3 or TRBV12-4 to TRBJ2-7; TRBD2 matches 8 bases. The ends lost 5 bases at V and 7 bases at J; junction bases unmatched: 7. The CDR3 totals 13 residues. CDR3: CASSPIGGGEQYF. In nucleotides, the CDR3 is TGTGCCAGCAGTCCTATCGGGGGGGGGGAGCAGTACTTC.

This clonotype was counted between two and nine times. The chain has TRBV6-2 or TRBV6-3 and TRBJ2-1; maybe TRBD2 (7 bases). Germline CDR1 MNHEY, CDR2 SVGEGT. The CDR3 totals 17 residues. Trimming cost V 6 bases and J 0 bases, with 18 bases left between them. The DNA of the CDR3 is TGTGCCAGCAGAAGCCCTACAGGGAGGGGCTCCTACAATGAGCAGTTCTTC. Translating it yields CASRSPTGRGSYNEQFF.

V gene TRBV5-6 combines with J gene TRBJ1-2; D is ambiguous. Trimming took 4 bases from V and 7 from J, leaving 20 bases between them. There are 15 residues in the CDR3. CDR1 is SGHDT, CDR2 YYEEEE, per germline. The CDR3, as DNA: TGTGCCAGCAGCAGTTCCGGGAACCCAAGAAGTGGCTACACCTTC. Residues: CASSSSGNPRSGYTF.

This chain joins TRBV6-2 or TRBV6-3 and TRBJ2-1; a possible D gene is TRBD1 (5 bases). CDR3 size: 14 residues. Looked up from germline, CDR1 is MNHEY and CDR2 is SVGEGT. CDR3 region: CADSRLYLSSEQFF. The CDR3 DNA reads TGTGCAGACAGCCGTCTCTATTTGTCTAGTGAGCAGTTCTTC.

This clonotype came up a few times. CDR3 region: CASSPLAGGHADTQYF. The CDR3 DNA reads TGTGCCAGCAGTCCCTTAGCGGGGGGGCATGCAGATACGCAGTATTTT. The chain joins TRBV12-3 or TRBV12-4 to TRBJ2-3; TRBD2 matches 11 bases. The CDR3 runs 16 residues. The V gene end was trimmed by 5 bases and the J gene end by 4 bases; junction bases not matched to a gene: 8.

The rearrangement uses TRBV3-1 and TRBJ2-1; 9 bases fit TRBD2. Per the germline V gene, CDR1 is LGHDT and CDR2 is YNNKEL (reference sequence). Unmatched junction bases numbered 3, after V lost 0 bases and J lost 0 bases. The CDR3 is 17 amino acids. The CDR3 DNA reads as TGTGCCAGCAGCCAAGATAGCGGGGGAAGCTCCTACAATGAGCAGTTCTTC. This translates into CASSQDSGGSSYNEQFF.

This clonotype was picked up a small number of times. V is TRBV24-1 and J is TRBJ2-1, with TRBD1 matching over 10 bases. Trimming took 5 bases from V and 5 from J; bases not matched to a gene: 8. Germline lookup yields CDR1 KGHDR and CDR2 SFDVKD. This CDR3 comprises 16 residues. The chain's CDR3 is CATSASRQGADNEQFF. The CDR3 coding sequence is TGTGCCACCAGTGCTTCCAGACAGGGGGCTGACAATGAGCAGTTCTTC.

The sample holds a few counts of this clonotype. The V gene is TRBV14, the J gene TRBJ2-3; the match to TRBD1 covers 7 bases. V trimming: 4 bases; J trimming: 2 bases; junction bases outside the gene matches: 3. CDR1 is SGHDN, CDR2 FVKESK, per germline. The CDR3 contains 14 residues. CDR3 bases: TGTGCCAGCAGCCGGACAGGCCACACAGATACGCAGTATTTT. It yields the protein CASSRTGHTDTQYF. Together with reference TRBV14 and TRBJ2-3, the CDR3 gives the full variable domain: EAGVTQFPSHSVIEKGQTVTLRCDPISGHDNLYWYRRVMGKEIKFLLHFVKESKQDESGMPNNRFLAERTGGTYSTLKVQPAELEDSGVYFCASSRTGHTDTQYFGPGTRLTVL.

The chain links TRBV6-2 or TRBV6-3 to TRBJ1-5; the D is unclear. The germline V and J ends were trimmed by 8 bases and 7 bases, with 12 bases remaining between them. The CDR3 runs 12 residues. Germline CDR1 MNHEY, CDR2 SVGEGT. In nucleotides, the CDR3 is TGTGCCAGCTCTGGAGCCAACCAGCCCCAGCATTTT. Residues: CASSGANQPQHF.

This clonotype was counted only a few times. CDR3 bases: TGTGCCAGCAGGTCTCTAGCGGGGTCCTACAATGAGCAGTTCTTC. This encodes CASRSLAGSYNEQFF. The V and J genes are TRBV11-2 and TRBJ2-1; 9 nucleotides line up with TRBD2. Unmatched junction bases numbered 4, after V lost 6 bases and J lost 1 base. The CDR3 has 15 amino acids. The germline V gene has CDR1 SGHAT and CDR2 FQNNGV.

The chain uses TRBV5-1 and TRBJ2-7; a possible D gene is TRBD2 (6 bases). Germline loops: CDR1 SGHRS, CDR2 YFSETQ. Deletions cut 4 bases from V and 2 bases from J, with 13 bases between. The CDR3 runs to 14 residues. The CDR3 bases are TGCGCCAGCAGCACCGGGACTGTCACCTACGAGCAGTACTTC. Amino acid sequence: CASSTGTVTYEQYF.

This chain connects TRBV6-5 to TRBJ2-1, with 11 bases fitting TRBD1. This CDR3 has 14 residues. The J segment lost 7 bases and the V segment lost 10 bases, leaving 9 bases of the junction unmatched. Germline-derived CDR1 and CDR2 are MNHEY and SVGAGI. CDR3 nucleotide sequence: TGTGCCACCAGGGACAGGGGGGGTTTGAATGAGCAGTTCTTC. It translates to CATRDRGGLNEQFF.

The chain is built from TRBV20-1 and TRBJ2-5, with D possibly being TRBD1 (6 bases). Germline V lookup: CDR1 DFQATT, CDR2 SNEGSKA (reference sequence). Trimming cost V 3 bases and J 5 bases, with 13 bases left between them. CDR3 size: 13 residues. The CDR3 DNA reads as TGCAGTGCTAGCAGGGGCTCGGGGGAGACCCAGTACTTC. This sequence encodes CSASRGSGETQYF.

The table lists this clonotype with a few counts. The V call is TRBV12-3 or TRBV12-4, the J call TRBJ2-3; D might be TRBD2 (5 bases). CDR3 length: 12 residues. The ends were cut back, 6 bases at V and 5 bases at J, with 9 bases in the middle. The CDR3 is CASRSSGDTQYF. The CDR3 nucleotides read TGTGCCAGCAGGTCGAGCGGAGATACGCAGTATTTT.

This clonotype showed up just a few times. This chain connects TRBV27 to TRBJ1-1; D ambiguous. Germline V gives CDR1 MNHEY, CDR2 SMNVEV (reference sequence). The V and J ends lost 0 bases and 0 bases respectively, with 5 bases between them. CDR3 length: 14 residues. The CDR3 DNA sequence: TGTGCCAGCAGTTTATCAAGACTGAACACTGAAGCTTTCTTT. It is translated as CASSLSRLNTEAFF.

This clonotype was detected a few times. This sequence joins TRBV7-8 and TRBJ2-3; 11 bases are a match to TRBD2. V lost 5 bases and J lost 4; bases outside the gene matches: 8. The CDR3 has 16 residues. Germline-derived CDR1 and CDR2 are SGHVS and FQNEAQ. The CDR3, as DNA: TGTGCCAGCAGCCCTCAGACTAGCGGGATCTCAGATACGCAGTATTTT. This translates into CASSPQTSGISDTQYF. The full variable domain, completed using reference TRBV7-8 and TRBJ2-3, is GAGVSQSPRYKVAKRGQDVALRCDPISGHVSLFWYQQALGQGPEFLTYFQNEAQLDKSGLPSDRFFAERPEGSVSTLKIQRTQQEDSAVYLCASSPQTSGISDTQYFGPGTRLTVL.

The V call is TRBV2, the J call TRBJ2-7, with D perhaps matching TRBD2 (5 bases). The germline V and J ends were trimmed by 6 bases and 4 bases, with 16 bases remaining between them. Germline CDR1 is SNHLY and CDR2 is FYNNEI. The CDR3 loop spans 14 amino acids. Here the CDR3 DNA reads TGTGCCAGCAGACAACTAGTGGCGGTGTACGAGCAGTACTTC. It encodes CASRQLVAVYEQYF. Full variable domain (missing parts from reference TRBV2 and TRBJ2-7): EPEVTQTPSHQVTQMGQEVILRCVPISNHLYFYWYRQILGQKVEFLVSFYNNEISEKSEIFDDQFSVERPDGSNFTLKIRSTKLEDSAMYFCASRQLVAVYEQYFGPGTRLTVT.

The chain couples TRBV24-1 to TRBJ2-4, with D tentatively TRBD1 (6 bases). The ends were cut back, 11 bases at V and 8 bases at J, with 24 bases in the middle. The CDR3 sequence is 15 residues long. The germline gives CDR1 KGHDR, CDR2 SFDVKD. CDR3 in DNA: TGTGCCAGGGGGACAAGGTCCGGGCCTGGGGACATTCAGTACTTC. Protein: CARGTRSGPGDIQYF.

V usage is TRBV3-1 and J usage is TRBJ2-7; possible D gene TRBD1, 5 bases. The CDR3 extends over 13 amino acids. Germline loops: CDR1 LGHDT, CDR2 YNNKEL (reference sequence). Trimming removed 2 bases at V and 2 bases at J, with 7 bases between. DNA of the CDR3: TGTGCCAGCAGCCAATTGGGGCCCTACGAGCAGTACTTC. Translation: CASSQLGPYEQYF.

Only a few counts were recorded for this clonotype. CDR3 region: CASSLGTGYTDTQYF. In DNA, the CDR3 is TGCGCCAGCAGCCTCGGGACAGGGTACACAGATACGCAGTATTTT. The chain uses TRBV5-1 and TRBJ2-3; 9 bases are shared with TRBD1. The ends lost 4 bases at V and 2 bases at J; junction bases unmatched: 5. The germline gives CDR1 SGHRS, CDR2 YFSETQ. This CDR3 contains 15 residues.

The V call is TRBV4-1, the J call TRBJ2-3; D is ambiguous. This CDR3 comprises 14 residues. Germline CDR1 is MGHRA and CDR2 is YSYEKL. Trimming took off 3 bases at V and 2 bases at J, with 9 bases between the two ends. The CDR3 here is CASSQSEDTDTQYF. The CDR3 DNA reads as TGCGCCAGCAGCCAGTCAGAGGACACAGATACGCAGTATTTT.

This clonotype was counted between two and nine times. V usage is TRBV7-2 and J usage is TRBJ1-6; D ambiguous. Germline-derived CDR1 and CDR2 are SGHTA and FQGNSA. The germline V and J ends were trimmed by 1 base and 10 bases, with 5 bases remaining between them. CDR3 length: 12 amino acids. This CDR3 is CASSLEVSPLHF. The CDR3 nucleotides read TGTGCCAGCAGCTTAGAGGTCTCACCCCTCCACTTT.

This clonotype turned up a few times. V usage is TRBV15 and J usage is TRBJ2-7; D remains ambiguous. V was clipped by 0 bases and J by 2 bases, with 11 bases between them. The CDR3 totals 15 residues. Germline CDR1 LNHNV, CDR2 YYDKDF (reference sequence). CDR3 in DNA: TGTGCCACCAGCAGAGATCGGGCAGGACCCTACGAGCAGTACTTC. Amino acid sequence: CATSRDRAGPYEQYF.

The count of this clonotype is one. This sequence joins TRBV12-3 or TRBV12-4 and TRBJ2-7; 12 bases are a match to TRBD1. The V gene end was trimmed by 4 bases and the J gene end by 6 bases; junction bases not matched to a gene: 4. The CDR3 has 14 amino acids. The CDR3 loop reads CASSSGTGGGEQYF. CDR3 sequence (DNA): TGTGCCAGCAGTTCGGGGACAGGGGGCGGCGAGCAGTACTTC.

This clonotype was found a few times. J is TRBJ2-1 and V is TRBV7-2; 7 nucleotides align to TRBD2. V lost 5 bases, J lost 0 bases, and 7 bases stayed unmatched. Germline V gene lookup returns CDR1 SGHTA and CDR2 FQGNSA. This CDR3 region has 16 residues. The CDR3 region has the DNA TGTGCCAGCAGCCATGACCGGACTAGCTCCTACAATGAGCAGTTCTTC. Amino acids: CASSHDRTSSYNEQFF.